The 28 T cell receptor beta chains listed next were all sequenced from one sample in a study of shared clonotypes between healthy human individuals. Produced via immunoSEQ multiplex PCR; TCRdb's table is partial and in-frame only. The table lists about 1.1 million clones, approximately 80% of them singletons, with 0.89% in the top ten. The sequenced sample consisted of memory CD4+ T cells from PBMCs. Noted subset: CD45RA-negative fraction. These receptors were collected from a man between 18 and 35 years old in good health. Some clones in this sample may be carry-over from other donors' samples.

The CDR3 loop is CARSQDREQETQYF. The CDR3 DNA reads as TGTGCCAGAAGCCAGGACCGGGAACAAGAGACCCAGTACTTC. The chain uses TRBV7-5 and TRBJ2-5; the D segment call TRBD2 is taken from the table without a DNA check. TRBV7-5 is annotated as a pseudogene. The CDR3 is 14 residues long.

J is TRBJ2-1 and V is TRBV5-4; 10 nucleotides agree with TRBD1. The length of the CDR3 is 17 residues. Germline CDR1 reads SGHNT; CDR2 reads YYREEE (reference sequence). J gave up 4 bases and V 4 bases, and 11 bases lay outside the gene matches. The CDR3 DNA reads as TGTGCCAGCAGCCGACAGGGGGCCGTAACTCTTTACAATGAGCAGTTCTTC. Its protein is CASSRQGAVTLYNEQFF.

The CDR3 DNA reads as TGCGCCAGCAGCTTGTCCCCGACAGGGGTGGAGGAGACCCAGTACTTC. Residues: CASSLSPTGVEETQYF. The V and J genes are TRBV5-1 and TRBJ2-5; TRBD1 matches at 8 bases. Germline V gene lookup returns CDR1 SGHRS and CDR2 YFSETQ. CDR3 size: 16 residues. With V trimmed by 1 base and J by 5 bases, 10 bases remained unmatched.

This chain connects TRBV5-1 to TRBJ2-1; D may correspond to TRBD1 or TRBD2 (6 bases each). Deletions cut 4 bases from V and 4 bases from J, with 12 bases between. CDR1 is SGHRS and CDR2 is YFSETQ in the germline V gene. The length of the CDR3 is 14 residues. The CDR3 nucleotides are TGCGCCAGCAGCGCCTTAGGGGGGTACAATGAGCAGTTCTTC. It yields the protein CASSALGGYNEQFF. The whole variable domain, remainder taken from reference TRBV5-1 and TRBJ2-1, is KAGVTQTPRYLIKTRGQQVTLSCSPISGHRSVSWYQQTPGQGLQFLFEYFSETQRNKGNFPGRFSGRQFSNSRSEMNVSTLELGDSALYLCASSALGGYNEQFFGPGTRLTVL.

The chain uses TRBV5-1 and TRBJ1-2, with D maybe TRBD1 (5 bases). The V gene lost 0 bases and the J gene lost 4 bases, with 10 bases spanning the gap. This CDR3 is built from 14 residues. CDR1 and CDR2 from the germline V gene are SGHRS and YFSETQ. The CDR3 bases are TGCGCCAGCAGCTTGGGACAGCCCTCCTATGGCTACACCTTC. This sequence encodes CASSLGQPSYGYTF.

In this sample, this clone turned up a few times. It may be a read error: a sequence one base away is much more abundant. The identical CDR3 is also encoded by other nucleotide sequences in the sample. The J gene is TRBJ1-1, the V gene TRBV21-1. TRBV21-1 is a listed pseudogene. This CDR3 spans 13 amino acids. CDR3 region: CASSKVDNTEAFF. The CDR3 DNA sequence: TGTGCTAGCAGCAAAGTTGACAACACTGAAGCTTTCTTT.

This chain connects TRBV27 to TRBJ1-4, with a possible D match to TRBD1 (6 bases). Germline CDR1 and CDR2: MNHEY and SMNVEV (reference sequence). The CDR3 totals 13 residues. Trimming removed 6 bases from V and 13 bases from J, with 18 bases in between. The CDR3: CASSPSKVRGLFF. DNA for the CDR3: TGTGCCAGCAGCCCCTCGAAAGTCAGGGGACTGTTTTTT.

In DNA form, the CDR3 reads TGTGCCAGCAGCTCACTAGAGGGGAGTTACCGCGAGCAGTACTTC. Protein product: CASSSLEGSYREQYF. The V gene is TRBV5-4, the J gene TRBJ2-7; D may be TRBD1 or TRBD2 (5 bases each). The CDR3 extends over 15 amino acids. Germline CDR1 is SGHNT and CDR2 is YYREEE (reference sequence). The ends were cut back, 3 bases at V and 6 bases at J, with 19 bases in the middle.

This clone was found a few times. This CDR3 reads CASSQDQGTGNNEQFF. The CDR3 DNA reads TGCGCCAGCAGCCAAGATCAAGGGACAGGGAACAATGAGCAGTTCTTC. The chain combines TRBV4-1 with TRBJ2-1, with 9 bases aligning to TRBD1. Germline-derived CDR1 and CDR2 are MGHRA and YSYEKL. The CDR3 runs 16 residues. The ends lost 0 bases at V and 5 bases at J; junction bases unmatched: 5.

The CDR3 DNA reads TGTGCCAGCAGCTACCACCGACAGGCCGGGGAGCTGTTTTTT. Protein: CASSYHRQAGELFF. The V and J genes are TRBV7-2 and TRBJ2-2; a possible D gene is TRBD1 (6 bases). The CDR3 spans 14 residues. The germline gives CDR1 SGHTA, CDR2 FQGNSA. Trimming took off 4 bases at V and 6 bases at J, with 12 bases between the two ends.

The genes are TRBV29-1 and TRBJ2-5, with D unresolved. The CDR3 is made up of 12 amino acids. The V end was cut by 5 bases, the J end by 2 bases, with 9 bases between. Looked up from germline, CDR1 is SQVTM and CDR2 is ANQGSEA. CDR3: CSVHVGQETQYF. CDR3 nucleotides: TGCAGCGTTCACGTGGGGCAAGAGACCCAGTACTTC.

V usage is TRBV5-1 and J usage is TRBJ2-1, with D hard to call. CDR3 length: 15 amino acids. V lost 0 bases to trimming and J lost 0 bases, with 7 bases between them. CDR1 and CDR2 (germline): SGHRS, YFSETQ. CDR3 in amino acids: CASSLEVVSYNEQFF. DNA of the CDR3: TGCGCCAGCAGCTTGGAGGTAGTCTCCTACAATGAGCAGTTCTTC. The variable domain in full, with the rest retrieved from reference TRBV5-1 and TRBJ2-1, is KAGVTQTPRYLIKTRGQQVTLSCSPISGHRSVSWYQQTPGQGLQFLFEYFSETQRNKGNFPGRFSGRQFSNSRSEMNVSTLELGDSALYLCASSLEVVSYNEQFFGPGTRLTVL.

This clone was seen only a few times. The rearrangement links TRBV5-6 to TRBJ1-1; D remains ambiguous. The V end lost 5 bases, the J end lost 5 bases, and 13 bases lay between the germline ends. This CDR3 has 13 residues. Germline V gives CDR1 SGHDT, CDR2 YYEEEE. CDR3 protein: CASSQREGTEAFF. CDR3 DNA: TGTGCCAGCAGTCAAAGGGAGGGAACTGAAGCTTTCTTT.

The chain employs TRBV7-9 and TRBJ2-2; D is possibly TRBD1 (5 bases). The CDR3 has 12 amino acids. V shed 3 bases and J shed 9 bases, with 8 bases lying between them. Looked up from germline, CDR1 is SEHNR and CDR2 is FQNEAQ (reference sequence). CDR3 coding DNA: TGTGCCAGCAGCTTGCAGGGTCGGGAGCTGTTTTTT. Protein product: CASSLQGRELFF.

This clone has more than one count but fewer than ten. The rearrangement joins TRBV18 to TRBJ2-5; possibly TRBD1 for D (6 bases). Germline CDR1 and CDR2: KGHSH and LQKENI. This CDR3 is 15 amino acids long. Trimming took off 3 bases at V and 2 bases at J, with 13 bases between the two ends. The CDR3 loop reads CASSPYRDKQETQYF. The CDR3 DNA reads as TGTGCCAGCTCACCCTACCGGGACAAACAAGAGACCCAGTACTTC.

This sequence joins TRBV7-8 and TRBJ2-6; D not certain. The germline CDR1 and CDR2 sequences are SGHVS and FQNEAQ. Trimming removed 6 bases from V and 0 bases from J, with 12 bases in between. The CDR3 has 16 residues. The DNA for the CDR3 is TGTGCCAGCAGTCCAGACCTGGTCTCTGGGGCCAACGTCCTGACTTTC. The encoded protein is CASSPDLVSGANVLTF.

The V call is TRBV28, the J call TRBJ2-5, with D uncertain. Germline CDR1 is MDHEN and CDR2 is SYDVKM. The CDR3 sequence is 14 residues long. Trimming shortened V by 5 bases and J by 1 base, and 11 bases separated the two germline ends. The CDR3 here is CASSRSQPQETQYF. CDR3 DNA: TGTGCCAGCAGTAGAAGTCAGCCCCAAGAGACCCAGTACTTC.

The chain couples TRBV6-6 to TRBJ2-3, with D maybe TRBD2 (6 bases). Trimming shortened V by 8 bases and J by 1 base, and 16 bases separated the two germline ends. The CDR3 runs 15 residues. Germline CDR1 is MNHNY and CDR2 is SVGAGI (reference sequence). The CDR3 nucleotides read TGTGCCAGCGGGCTGCCCGGACTACGCACAGATACGCAGTATTTT. Its protein is CASGLPGLRTDTQYF.

Comments on this clone: A read error may explain this, as a much larger clone is one base away. At the DNA level, this CDR3 is encoded by other sequences in the same sample as well. The chain is built from TRBV29-1 and TRBJ1-1; 10 bases match TRBD1. The CDR3 runs to 12 residues. CDR1 SQVTM and CDR2 ANQGSEA come from the germline V gene. Trimming removed 8 bases from V and 8 bases from J; junction bases left unmatched: 8. The DNA of the CDR3 is TGCAGCACGGCCGGGACAGGGGTCGAAGCTTTCTTT. It codes for CSTAGTGVEAFF.

The chain uses TRBV11-3 and TRBJ2-5; a possible D gene is TRBD1 (5 bases). Trimming shortened V by 4 bases and J by 1 base, and 7 bases separated the two germline ends. This CDR3 is built from 13 residues. Germline lookup yields CDR1 SGHNT and CDR2 YENEEA. Written as DNA, the CDR3 is TGTGCCAGCAGCTCGGACACCCAAGAGACCCAGTACTTC. Translation gives CASSSDTQETQYF.

The chain joins TRBV9 to TRBJ2-3; D possibly uses TRBD1 or TRBD2 (5 bases each). Germline assignment: CDR1 SGDLS and CDR2 YYNGEE. V was shortened by 2 bases and J by 4 bases, with 11 bases between the two germline ends. This CDR3 is 14 amino acids long. The CDR3 DNA follows: TGTGCCAGCAGCGTTTTGGGGGTGGCAGATACGCAGTATTTT. It yields the protein CASSVLGVADTQYF.

The chain links TRBV5-1 to TRBJ2-7; 8 bases line up with TRBD2. Germline CDR1 and CDR2: SGHRS and YFSETQ. The CDR3 runs to 15 residues. Germline trimming cut 3 bases from V and 0 bases from J; bases unmatched to any gene: 5. The CDR3 protein is CASSSQAGVSYEQYF. CDR3 nucleotide sequence: TGCGCCAGCAGCTCCCAAGCGGGAGTCTCCTACGAGCAGTACTTC. The entire variable domain, with the rest obtained from reference TRBV5-1 and TRBJ2-7, is as follows: KAGVTQTPRYLIKTRGQQVTLSCSPISGHRSVSWYQQTPGQGLQFLFEYFSETQRNKGNFPGRFSGRQFSNSRSEMNVSTLELGDSALYLCASSSQAGVSYEQYFGPGTRLTVT.

The J gene is TRBJ2-7, the V gene TRBV5-1, with D possibly TRBD1 on 6 matching bases. V lost 5 bases to trimming and J lost 6 bases, with 18 bases between them. The CDR3 has 14 residues. From germline, CDR1 is SGHRS and CDR2 YFSETQ. The CDR3: CASSSGTRLIEQYF. The CDR3 region has the DNA TGCGCCAGCAGTTCCGGGACAAGGCTCATCGAGCAGTACTTC.

The chain recombines TRBV27 with TRBJ2-1; 9 nucleotides line up with TRBD2. The ends lost 5 bases at V and 0 bases at J; junction bases unmatched: 5. The CDR3 is 16 amino acids. Germline values: CDR1 MNHEY, CDR2 SMNVEV (reference sequence). The CDR3 loop reads CASSGTSGYSYNEQFF. CDR3 nucleotides: TGTGCCAGCAGTGGTACTAGCGGGTACTCCTACAATGAGCAGTTCTTC.

The rearrangement links TRBV2 to TRBJ2-2, with 11 nucleotides matching TRBD2. This CDR3 has 15 amino acids. Germline CDR1 is SNHLY and CDR2 is FYNNEI. The trim removed 10 bases at V and 2 bases at J, leaving 6 bases unmatched. CDR3 nucleotides: TGTGCCACAACCGGGACTAGCGGTAACACCGGGGAGCTGTTTTTT. This sequence encodes CATTGTSGNTGELFF.

This chain uses TRBV5-1 with TRBJ2-1; perhaps TRBD2 as D (6 bases). The germline V gene encodes CDR1 SGHRS and CDR2 YFSETQ. This CDR3 comprises 15 residues. The V end was cut by 3 bases, the J end by 3 bases, with 13 bases between. The CDR3 spells CASSSGRTNYNEQFF. For the CDR3, the DNA is TGCGCCAGCAGCTCGGGACGGACTAACTACAATGAGCAGTTCTTC.

About this clone itself: This likely stems from a read error, as it lies one base from a far larger clone. The chain has TRBV7-3 and TRBJ2-1, with D perhaps matching TRBD1 (5 bases). This CDR3 spans 13 amino acids. Trimming removed 2 bases at V and 6 bases at J, with 8 bases between. Germline values: CDR1 SGHTA, CDR2 FQGTGA. CDR3 residues: CASSLSRGNEQFF. For the CDR3, the DNA is TGTGCCAGCAGCTTATCTAGGGGCAATGAGCAGTTCTTC.

The V and J genes are TRBV6-5 and TRBJ1-5; 11 positions match TRBD1. The V gene end was trimmed by 6 bases and the J gene end by 6 bases; junction bases not matched to a gene: 4. The CDR3 covers 14 residues. Germline-derived CDR1 and CDR2 are MNHEY and SVGAGI. The CDR3 DNA reads as TGTGCCAGCAGGGGACAGGGGGAGAGTCAGCCCCAGCATTTT. It translates to CASRGQGESQPQHF.